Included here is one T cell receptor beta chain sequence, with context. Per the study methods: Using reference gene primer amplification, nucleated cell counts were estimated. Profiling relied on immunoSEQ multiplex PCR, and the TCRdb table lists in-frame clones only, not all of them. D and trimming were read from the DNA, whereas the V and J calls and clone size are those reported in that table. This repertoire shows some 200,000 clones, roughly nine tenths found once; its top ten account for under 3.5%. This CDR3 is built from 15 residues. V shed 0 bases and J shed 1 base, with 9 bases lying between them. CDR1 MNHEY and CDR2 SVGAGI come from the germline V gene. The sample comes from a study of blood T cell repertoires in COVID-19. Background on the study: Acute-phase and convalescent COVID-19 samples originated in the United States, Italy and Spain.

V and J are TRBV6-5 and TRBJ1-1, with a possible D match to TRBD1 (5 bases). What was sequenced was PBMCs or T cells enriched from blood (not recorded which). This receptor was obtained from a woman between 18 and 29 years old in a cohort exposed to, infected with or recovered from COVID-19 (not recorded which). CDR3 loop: CASSYSITGNTEAFF. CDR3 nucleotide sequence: TGTGCCAGCAGTTACTCGATTACAGGGAACACTGAAGCTTTCTTT.